A selection of T cell receptor beta chains follows, all from one sample in a study of T cell repertoires in cytomegalovirus infection. TCRdb re-called the reads through MiXCR, storing one row per CDR3 protein. The table shows nearly 450,000 distinct CDR3 sequences, with roughly 31% occurring only once. Material for sequencing was PBMCs. The receptors were gathered from a human donor in good health (CMV status not recorded). Some clones in this sample may be carry-over from other donors' samples. CDR3s include the opening cysteine and the closing phenylalanine or tryptophan. The D gene is left open where the match is weak. Expanded clones get a size class; other rows say once, few or many, or leave the size out.

abundance,d_gene,j_gene,v_gene,CDR3aa,CDR3nt
many,TRBD2,TRBJ2-1,TRBV19,CASSIAVLAGGHNEQFF,TGTGCCAGTAGTATAGCCGTACTAGCGGGGGGCCACAATGAGCAGTTCTTC
-,TRBD1,TRBJ1-6,TRBV15,CATSGWTGKDNSPLHF,TGTGCCACCAGCGGATGGACAGGGAAAGATAATTCACCCCTCCACTTT
many,TRBD1,TRBJ1-1,TRBV7-9,CASSLTGGEVEAFF,TGTGCCAGCAGCCTTACAGGGGGCGAGGTTGAAGCTTTCTTT
-,-,TRBJ2-2,TRBV19,CASSISGNTGELFF,TGTGCCAGTAGTATATCCGGGAACACCGGGGAGCTGTTTTTT
few,-,TRBJ2-7,TRBV6-2/TRBV6-3,CASSHPGPHYEQYF,TGTGCCAGCAGTCATCCGGGACCCCACTACGAGCAGTACTTC
many,TRBD2,TRBJ2-3,TRBV7-2,CASSLLLAGDTDTQYF,TGTGCCAGCAGCCTGTTACTAGCGGGGGACACAGATACGCAGTATTTT
-,-,TRBJ1-2,TRBV5-5,CASRPSLGPSDGYTF,TGTGCCAGCAGACCGTCGTTAGGGCCCTCCGATGGCTACACCTTC
few,-,TRBJ1-1,TRBV27,CASSLGGVGTEAFF,TGTGCCAGCAGTTTAGGTGGGGTGGGCACTGAAGCTTTCTTT
few,TRBD2,TRBJ2-4,TRBV5-4,CASSSRLGFSGGLAKNIQYF,TGTGCCAGCAGCTCCCGGTTGGGGTTTAGCGGGGGCCTAGCCAAAAACATTCAGTACTTC
many,-,TRBJ1-1,TRBV7-6,CASSLDWSGNTEAFF,TGTGCCAGCAGCTTAGACTGGTCGGGGAACACTGAAGCTTTCTTT
-,-,TRBJ2-7,TRBV20-1,CSASNWESHSREQYF,TGCAGTGCCTCAAATTGGGAGTCCCACTCGAGAGAGCAGTACTTC
few,-,TRBJ2-5,TRBV7-3,CASSLTTSGSETQYF,TGTGCCAGCAGCTTAACGACTTCGGGGAGCGAGACCCAGTACTTC
-,-,TRBJ1-5,TRBV2,CASSVQRGGKGMSNQPQHF,TGTGCCAGCAGTGTCCAAAGAGGGGGAAAAGGTATGAGCAATCAGCCCCAGCATTTT
-,-,TRBJ1-4,TRBV6-2/TRBV6-3,CASFSSPGTTEKLFF,TGTGCCAGCTTCTCCTCACCCGGGACAACCGAAAAACTGTTTTTT
few,TRBD2,TRBJ2-5,TRBV20-1,CSASRASGELETQYF,TGCAGTGCTAGCAGGGCTAGCGGGGAATTAGAGACCCAGTACTTC
-,-,TRBJ2-1,TRBV7-9,CASSLVGWGDEQFF,TGTGCCAGCAGCTTAGTTGGTTGGGGGGATGAGCAGTTCTTC
-,-,TRBJ1-1,TRBV6-6,CASSYSITTSNTEAFF,TGTGCCAGCAGTTACTCGATTACTACCTCGAACACTGAAGCTTTCTTT
few,-,TRBJ1-2,TRBV4-3,CASSQSLWNNGYTF,TGCGCCAGCAGCCAAAGTCTCTGGAATAATGGCTACACCTTC
-,-,TRBJ2-5,TRBV7-6,CASSSGGFIRGETQYF,TGTGCTAGCAGCTCCGGGGGCTTTATACGTGGGGAGACCCAGTACTTC
-,-,TRBJ2-3,TRBV11-2,CASSDRDTESTDTQYF,TGTGCCAGCAGCGACCGGGACACCGAAAGCACAGATACGCAGTATTTT
few,-,TRBJ1-6,TRBV6-5,CASSYGTSTNSPLHF,TGTGCCAGCAGTTACGGAACCTCTACTAATTCACCCCTCCACTTT
few,-,TRBJ1-1,TRBV10-3,CAISERGTEAFF,TGTGCCATCAGTGAGCGGGGTACTGAAGCTTTCTTT
-,-,TRBJ2-2,TRBV19,CASSLLRPGELFF,TGTGCCAGTAGTCTGTTAAGGCCCGGGGAGCTGTTTTTT
-,TRBD2,TRBJ2-2,TRBV12-3/TRBV12-4,CASSGGLVNTGELFF,TGTGCCAGCAGTGGGGGACTAGTGAACACCGGGGAGCTGTTTTTT
few,-,TRBJ2-2,TRBV11-2,CASSLVIRRNTGELFF,TGTGCCAGCAGCTTAGTTATCCGCAGGAACACCGGGGAGCTGTTTTTT
-,TRBD1,TRBJ1-2,TRBV7-2,CASRNTGAYGYTF,TGTGCCAGCAGAAACACAGGGGCATATGGCTACACCTTC
-,TRBD2,TRBJ2-1,TRBV2,CASRMSGVGGAFNEQFF,TGTGCCAGCAGGATGAGTGGCGTCGGGGGGGCCTTCAATGAGCAGTTCTTC
few,-,TRBJ2-3,TRBV6-6,CASRNRVIAGTDTQYF,TGTGCCAGCAGGAATAGGGTGATAGCGGGCACAGATACGCAGTATTTT
-,TRBD2,TRBJ2-3,TRBV12-3/TRBV12-4,CASCRGLAGRTDTQYF,TGTGCCAGCTGCCGCGGACTAGCGGGGCGCACAGATACGCAGTATTTT
once,TRBD2,TRBJ2-5,TRBV20-1,CSADDGTRQETQYF,TGCAGTGCTGACGACGGGACTAGGCAAGAGACCCAGTACTTC
few,TRBD1,TRBJ1-5,TRBV7-6,CASSWDREGNQPQHF,TGTGCCAGCAGCTGGGACAGGGAAGGCAATCAGCCCCAGCATTTT
few,TRBD1,TRBJ1-1,TRBV5-1,CASSGGQYNTEAFF,TGCGCCAGCAGCGGGGGACAGTACAACACTGAAGCTTTCTTT
-,TRBD2,TRBJ2-7,TRBV27,CASSSLAGIYEQYF,TGTGCCAGCAGTTCTCTAGCGGGGATCTACGAGCAGTACTTC
few,-,TRBJ1-6,TRBV5-4,CASSLAGQAYNSPLHF,TGTGCCAGCAGCTTGGCCGGCCAGGCCTATAATTCACCCCTCCACTTT
-,TRBD1,TRBJ2-7,TRBV3-1,CASSRHGTVAYEQYF,TGTGCCAGCAGCCGACACGGGACAGTAGCCTACGAGCAGTACTTC
-,-,TRBJ1-5,TRBV19,CASSIVLESNQPQHF,TGTGCCAGTAGTATAGTTCTAGAAAGCAATCAGCCCCAGCATTTT
few,-,TRBJ2-7,TRBV7-6,CASSLFAGAPYEQYF,TGTGCCAGCAGCTTATTTGCGGGGGCCCCATACGAGCAGTACTTC
few,-,TRBJ2-1,TRBV7-2,CASSVPNLEQFF,TGTGCCAGCAGCGTTCCGAATCTTGAGCAGTTCTTC
-,-,TRBJ2-6,TRBV7-2,CASSPTTTGANVLTF,TGTGCCAGCAGCCCGACTACAACTGGGGCCAACGTCCTGACTTTC
few,TRBD2,TRBJ2-1,TRBV7-2,CASSLWGTSGYNEQFF,TGTGCCAGCAGCCTCTGGGGGACTAGCGGCTACAATGAGCAGTTCTTC
few,-,TRBJ1-2,TRBV10-3,CAIRRDGPLPAGYTF,TGTGCCATCAGGAGGGACGGCCCTCTTCCTGCTGGCTACACCTTC
-,-,TRBJ2-3,TRBV4-1,CASSRTSPGPRDTQYF,TGCGCCAGCAGCCGGACCTCGCCCGGGCCGAGAGATACGCAGTATTTT
many,-,TRBJ1-5,TRBV4-1,CASSRPGEEPQHF,TGCGCCAGCAGCCGACCAGGGGAAGAGCCCCAGCATTTT
few,TRBD2,TRBJ2-5,TRBV27,CASSNSGLEETQYF,TGTGCCAGCAGTAATTCGGGACTAGAAGAGACCCAGTACTTC
-,-,TRBJ1-1,TRBV19,CASSISSGRNTEAFF,TGTGCCAGTAGTATAAGTTCCGGACGCAACACTGAAGCTTTCTTT
-,-,TRBJ2-7,TRBV5-4,CASSPGDGPREQYF,TGTGCCAGCAGCCCCGGGGACGGTCCGCGCGAGCAGTACTTC
few,TRBD2,TRBJ2-3,TRBV14,CASSERGAVDTQYF,TGTGCCTCTTCGGAGCGGGGGGCCGTAGATACGCAGTATTTT
few,-,TRBJ1-5,TRBV19,CASSMRQGNQPQHF,TGTGCCAGTAGTATGAGGCAGGGTAATCAGCCCCAGCATTTT
-,-,TRBJ1-6,TRBV20-1,CSARGKTVRISPLHF,TGCAGTGCTAGAGGAAAGACTGTGCGGATCTCACCCCTCCACTTT
few,TRBD2,TRBJ2-5,TRBV24-1,CATSVGSGGKETQYF,TGTGCCACCAGTGTCGGTAGCGGGGGGAAAGAGACCCAGTACTTC
few,-,TRBJ2-1,TRBV24-1,CATSDSHEQFF,TGTGCCACCAGTGATTCTCATGAGCAGTTCTTC
-,-,TRBJ1-1,TRBV27,CASSLFFENTEAFF,TGTGCCAGCAGTTTATTTTTTGAGAACACTGAAGCTTTCTTT
many,-,TRBJ1-1,TRBV6-2/TRBV6-3,CASNEAPREAFF,TGTGCCAGCAATGAAGCCCCTCGGGAAGCTTTCTTT
-,TRBD1,TRBJ1-2,TRBV7-9,CASSLAPRGGDGYTF,TGTGCCAGCAGCTTGGCCCCGAGAGGGGGCGATGGCTACACCTTC